Detailed here is one TCR beta chain. The sample originates from a study of technical replicates of blood from several donors. Profiled with immunoSEQ multiplex PCR; TCRdb holds only in-frame clones, not every one. The sample contains 76,000 or so clones, 80% to 90% of which appear only once. Per the germline V gene, CDR1 is MGHRA and CDR2 is YSYEKL. CDR3 size: 15 residues. V was trimmed by 1 base and J by 4 bases, leaving 13 bases between them. The sample comprised PBMCs. V gene TRBV4-1 combines with J gene TRBJ1-2; a possible D gene is TRBD1 (6 bases). This clonotype was obtained from a human donor in good health. Some clones in this sample may be carry-over from other donors' samples. The CDR3 DNA is TGCGCCAGCAGCCAAGTGCAGGGGATATTCTATGGCTACACCTTC. The encoded protein is CASSQVQGIFYGYTF.